The 20 T cell receptor beta chains given below trace back to one sample, sequenced in a study of Graves' ophthalmopathy and Graves' hyperthyroidism. Beta-chain TCR CDR3 regions were amplified from RNA transcripts. RT-PCR in the first round used HTBI primers; a second-round multiplex PCR followed. TCRdb ran MiXCR on the multiplex PCR reads and lists one entry per CDR3 protein. The sample includes over a million distinct CDR3 sequences, 35% to 45% of them seen just once. Sequences were obtained from peripheral blood or thyroid tissue (not recorded which). Source of these receptors: an adult man with Graves' hyperthyroidism.

In its sample, this clonotype was seen a few times. The CDR3 region has the DNA TGTGCCAGCAGTTACCTCGGAGTAGGGTCCTACGAGCAGTACTTC. The encoded protein is CASSYLGVGSYEQYF. This chain joins TRBV6-5 and TRBJ2-7, with D uncertain. Germline lookup yields CDR1 MNHEY and CDR2 SVGAGI. With 2 bases removed from V and 1 base from J, the gap between germline ends came to 12 bases. This CDR3 has 15 amino acids.

This clonotype came up many times. The chain is built from TRBV20-1 and TRBJ2-5; TRBD2 is a possible D gene (6 bases). Germline V gives CDR1 DFQATT, CDR2 SNEGSKA (reference sequence). The CDR3 covers 13 residues. V was clipped by 5 bases and J by 3 bases, with 13 bases between them. CDR3 in DNA: TGCAGTGCTCCGTCTGGCGGGAAAGAGACCCAGTACTTC. This sequence encodes CSAPSGGKETQYF.

The chain joins TRBV20-1 to TRBJ1-5, with D tentatively TRBD1 (5 bases). Per germline, CDR1 DFQATT and CDR2 SNEGSKA (reference sequence). The CDR3 sequence is 15 residues long. V was cut by 4 bases and J by 1 base, with 14 bases left in between. CDR3 amino acids: CSATSGGASNQPQHF. In DNA, the CDR3 is TGCAGTGCTACCTCCGGCGGGGCCAGCAATCAGCCCCAGCATTTT.

The chain employs TRBV12-3 or TRBV12-4 and TRBJ2-7; tentative D call: TRBD2 (6 bases). CDR3 length equals 15 residues. V was pared by 5 bases and J by 1 base, with 15 bases between. The CDR3 DNA follows: TGTGCCAGCAGTAAGACGGGACTCCTATCCTACGAGCAGTACTTC. It codes for CASSKTGLLSYEQYF.

Many counts were recorded for this clonotype. This chain connects TRBV7-8 to TRBJ2-7; weak D call: TRBD2 (6 bases). V was clipped by 6 bases and J by 2 bases, with 11 bases between them. Germline V gene sequence: CDR1 SGHVS, CDR2 FQNEAQ. CDR3 size: 13 residues. This CDR3 reads CASSWRETYEQYF. For the CDR3, the DNA is TGTGCCAGCAGTTGGCGGGAAACCTACGAGCAGTACTTC.

Only a few counts were recorded for this clonotype. The V gene is TRBV6-1, the J gene TRBJ2-5; D might be TRBD2 (5 bases). V lost 3 bases to trimming and J lost 3 bases, with 17 bases between them. The germline V gene has CDR1 MNHNS and CDR2 SASEGT. The CDR3 covers 16 residues. CDR3 amino acids: CASSEVYEGVEETQYF. CDR3 DNA sequence: TGTGCCAGCAGTGAGGTGTATGAGGGTGTCGAAGAGACCCAGTACTTC.

The chain couples TRBV19 to TRBJ2-7, with TRBD1 identical over 9 bases. The CDR3 sequence is 14 residues long. Germline trimming cut 6 bases from V and 7 bases from J; bases unmatched to any gene: 10. CDR1 and CDR2 from the germline V gene are LNHDA and SQIVND (reference sequence). The CDR3 here is CASSTGQGRREQYF. As DNA, the CDR3 is TGTGCCAGTAGCACGGGACAGGGACGGCGGGAGCAGTACTTC.

This rearrangement joins TRBV20-1 to TRBJ2-7, with D uncertain. V lost 3 bases and J lost 2, with 14 bases in between. The CDR3 consists of 14 residues. Germline V gene data show CDR1 as DFQATT and CDR2 as SNEGSKA (reference sequence). For the CDR3, the DNA is TGCAGTGCTAGCCAGCTGCTTTGGCCCTACGAGCAGTACTTC. Translated: CSASQLLWPYEQYF.

Notes on this clonotype: One base away lies a much larger clone, so this may be a sequencing read error. A read error is likely, as this CDR3 ends without the conserved phenylalanine or tryptophan. The J gene is TRBJ2-7, the V gene TRBV11-2; 12 bases align to TRBD2. The CDR3 extends over 14 amino acids. V lost 4 bases to trimming and J lost 5 bases; unmatched junction nucleotides: 3. The germline V gene has CDR1 SGHAT and CDR2 FQNNGV. CDR3 bases: TGTGCCAGCAGCTCGACTAGCGGGAGACACGAGCAGTACCTC. Its translation is CASSSTSGRHEQYL.

This clonotype was found many times. Compared with germline, one end of the junction differs, possibly owing to a read error. The chain combines TRBV2 with TRBJ2-7, with TRBD2 matching over 8 bases. From germline, CDR1 is SNHLY and CDR2 FYNNEI. The CDR3 has 15 amino acids. The CDR3 loop reads CASTLGAGGLYELYF. The DNA of the CDR3 is TGTGCCAGCACTTTGGGGGCGGGGGGCCTCTACGAGCTGTACTTC.

In DNA, the CDR3 is TGTGCCAGCAGTCCATCAGGGACAGGGGTTGAGACCCAGTACTTC. It codes for CASSPSGTGVETQYF. The chain recombines TRBV7-6 with TRBJ2-5, with TRBD1 matching 10 bases. The CDR3 consists of 15 residues. J lost 5 bases, V lost 6 bases, and 9 bases had no gene match. CDR1 SGHVS and CDR2 FNYEAQ come from the germline V gene.

A note on this clonotype: This may be a read error: a much more frequent sequence differs by one nucleotide. The final CDR3 position lacks the conserved phenylalanine or tryptophan, pointing to a likely read error. The rearrangement joins TRBV6-5 to TRBJ2-5; no clear D. CDR1 and CDR2 from the germline V gene are MNHEY and SVGAGI. CDR3 size: 13 residues. V lost 2 bases, J lost 3 bases, and 7 bases lay in between. The CDR3, as DNA: TGTGCCAGCAGTTACAACAGTAAAGAGACCCAGTACCTC. As protein: CASSYNSKETQYL.

CDR3 sequence: CSVGQFSNTEAFF. Written as DNA, the CDR3 is TGCAGCGTTGGGCAGTTCTCGAACACTGAAGCTTTCTTT. The V call is TRBV29-1, the J call TRBJ1-1; D is unresolved. CDR3 size: 13 residues. Germline V CDR1 and CDR2: SQVTM, ANQGSEA. The germline V and J ends were trimmed by 4 bases and 1 base, with 10 bases remaining between them.

V gene TRBV6-6 combines with J gene TRBJ2-7; no firm D call. V was trimmed by 4 bases and J by 3 bases, leaving 10 bases between them. From germline, CDR1 is MNHNY and CDR2 SVGAGI (reference sequence). This CDR3 is built from 13 residues. CDR3 sequence: CASSSAGIYEQYF. CDR3 in DNA: TGTGCCAGCAGTTCAGCTGGGATCTACGAGCAGTACTTC.

There are many counts of this clonotype. The rearrangement links TRBV7-2 to TRBJ2-5, with D unresolved. The CDR3 runs to 14 residues. Trimming left V 0 bases short and J 5 bases short, with 10 bases between. CDR1 SGHTA and CDR2 FQGNSA come from the germline V gene. The CDR3 spells CASSLASVLETQYF. CDR3 sequence (DNA): TGTGCCAGCAGCTTAGCCTCGGTCTTGGAGACCCAGTACTTC. Complete variable domain (other parts from reference TRBV7-2 and TRBJ2-5): GAGVSQSPSNKVTEKGKDVELRCDPISGHTALYWYRQSLGQGLEFLIYFQGNSAPDKSGLPSDRFSAERTGGSVSTLTIQRTQQEDSAVYLCASSLASVLETQYFGPGTRLLVL.

The V and J genes are TRBV10-2 and TRBJ1-4; tentative D call: TRBD1 (6 bases). CDR3 length: 15 residues. V gave up 0 bases and J gave up 8 bases, with 13 bases separating them. Germline assignment: CDR1 WSHSY and CDR2 SAAADI. For the CDR3, the DNA is TGCGCCAGCAGTGAGTCGATCGGGGGCTCGGAAAAACTGTTTTTT. Translating gives CASSESIGGSEKLFF.

This rearrangement joins TRBV7-4 to TRBJ2-6, with a possible D match to TRBD2 (5 bases). CDR1 SGHVT and CDR2 SQSDAQ come from the germline V gene. CDR3 length: 15 residues. V was pared by 4 bases and J by 4 bases, with 11 bases between. CDR3 loop: CASSSCGGGANVLTF. CDR3 coding DNA: TGTGCCAGCAGCTCGTGTGGAGGCGGGGCCAACGTCCTGACTTTC.

In the case of this clonotype: This could be a read error, since a much larger clone is one nucleotide away. The rearrangement uses TRBV29-1 and TRBJ2-2, with TRBD1 as a possible D gene (6 bases). This CDR3 spans 15 amino acids. Germline assignment: CDR1 SQVTM and CDR2 ANQGSEA. Trimming took off 0 bases at V and 10 bases at J, with 18 bases between the two ends. The CDR3 nucleotides read TGCAGCGTTGAAGATCCCACAGGGTTGGCCGAGGAGCTGTTTTTT. This gives the protein CSVEDPTGLAEELFF.

The rearrangement uses TRBV25-1 and TRBJ1-3; possibly TRBD1 for D (5 bases). This CDR3 comprises 17 residues. The germline gives CDR1 MGHDK, CDR2 SYGVNS. V lost 6 bases and J lost 3, with 21 bases in between. The CDR3 here is CASSPPFGGPGGNTIYF. In DNA form, the CDR3 reads TGTGCCAGCAGCCCCCCATTTGGGGGTCCGGGTGGAAACACCATATATTTT.

This sequence joins TRBV29-1 and TRBJ2-2; possibly TRBD1 or TRBD2 for D (5 bases each). Germline assignment: CDR1 SQVTM and CDR2 ANQGSEA. This CDR3 comprises 14 residues. Trimming took off 5 bases at V and 6 bases at J, with 16 bases between the two ends. The CDR3 coding sequence is TGCAGCGTTTTAGGTCTACTGGGGGCCGGGGAGCTGTTTTTT. This codes for CSVLGLLGAGELFF.